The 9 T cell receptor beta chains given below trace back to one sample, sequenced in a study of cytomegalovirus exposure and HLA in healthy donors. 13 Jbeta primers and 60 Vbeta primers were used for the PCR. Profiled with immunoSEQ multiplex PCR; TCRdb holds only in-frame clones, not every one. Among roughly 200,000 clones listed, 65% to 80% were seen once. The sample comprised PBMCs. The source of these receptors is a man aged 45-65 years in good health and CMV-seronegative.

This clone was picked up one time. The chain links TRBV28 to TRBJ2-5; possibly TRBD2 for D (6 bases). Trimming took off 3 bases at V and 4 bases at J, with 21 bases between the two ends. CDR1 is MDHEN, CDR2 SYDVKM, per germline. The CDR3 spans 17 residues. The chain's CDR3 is CASSFDLGGGGTETQYF. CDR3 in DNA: TGTGCCAGCAGTTTCGATCTCGGTGGCGGCGGGACAGAGACCCAGTACTTC.

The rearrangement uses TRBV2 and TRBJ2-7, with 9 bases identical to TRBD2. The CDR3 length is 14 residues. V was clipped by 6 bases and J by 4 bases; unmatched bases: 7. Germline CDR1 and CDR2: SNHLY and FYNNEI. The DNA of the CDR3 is TGTGCCAGCAGGGGGACTAGCTTTAGGTACGAGCAGTACTTC. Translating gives CASRGTSFRYEQYF.

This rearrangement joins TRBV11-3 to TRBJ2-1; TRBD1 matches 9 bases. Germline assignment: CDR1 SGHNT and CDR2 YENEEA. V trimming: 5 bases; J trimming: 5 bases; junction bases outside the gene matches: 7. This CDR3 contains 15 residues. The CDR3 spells CASSQWTGEDNEQFF. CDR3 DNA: TGTGCCAGCAGCCAATGGACAGGGGAGGACAATGAGCAGTTCTTC.

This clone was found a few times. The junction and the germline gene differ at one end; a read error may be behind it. CDR3 sequence reads: CASRLEGELRSNEQFF. The CDR3 DNA follows: TGCGCCAGCAGATTGGAGGGGGAACTTAGGTCCAATGAGCAGTTCTTC. The J gene is TRBJ2-1, the V gene TRBV5-1, with D tentatively TRBD1 or TRBD2 (6 bases each). The CDR3 contains 16 residues. CDR1 is SGHRS, CDR2 YFSETQ, per germline.

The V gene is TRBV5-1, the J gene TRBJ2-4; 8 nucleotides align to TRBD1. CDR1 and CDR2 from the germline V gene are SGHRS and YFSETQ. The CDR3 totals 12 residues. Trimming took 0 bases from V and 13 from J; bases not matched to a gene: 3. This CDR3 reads CASSLDRGSQYF. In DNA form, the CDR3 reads TGCGCCAGCAGCTTGGACAGGGGGTCCCAGTACTTC. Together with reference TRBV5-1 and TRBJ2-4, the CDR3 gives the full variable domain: KAGVTQTPRYLIKTRGQQVTLSCSPISGHRSVSWYQQTPGQGLQFLFEYFSETQRNKGNFPGRFSGRQFSNSRSEMNVSTLELGDSALYLCASSLDRGSQYFGAGTRLSVL.

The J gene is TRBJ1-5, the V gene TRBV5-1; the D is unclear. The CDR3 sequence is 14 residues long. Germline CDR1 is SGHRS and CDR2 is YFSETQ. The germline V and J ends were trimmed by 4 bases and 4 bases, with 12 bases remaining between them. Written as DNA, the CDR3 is TGCGCCAGCAGCCTGGACGTCGGGAATCAGCCCCAGCATTTT. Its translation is CASSLDVGNQPQHF.

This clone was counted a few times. In DNA, the CDR3 is TGTGCCAGTAGATTCGCAGGGGGATTAAGCACTGAAGCTTTCTTT. This sequence encodes CASRFAGGLSTEAFF. The V and J genes are TRBV19 and TRBJ1-1, with 7 bases matching TRBD1. J was trimmed by 4 bases and V by 6 bases; bases with no gene match: 11. CDR3 length: 15 amino acids. CDR1 is LNHDA and CDR2 is SQIVND in the germline V gene (reference sequence).

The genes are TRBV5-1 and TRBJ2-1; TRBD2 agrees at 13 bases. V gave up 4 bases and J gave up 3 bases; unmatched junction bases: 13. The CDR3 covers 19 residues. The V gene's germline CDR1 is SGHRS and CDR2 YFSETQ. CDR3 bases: TGCGCCAGCAGCCGAGGACTAGCGGGAGCCGGACCTTACTACAATGAGCAGTTCTTC. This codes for CASSRGLAGAGPYYNEQFF.

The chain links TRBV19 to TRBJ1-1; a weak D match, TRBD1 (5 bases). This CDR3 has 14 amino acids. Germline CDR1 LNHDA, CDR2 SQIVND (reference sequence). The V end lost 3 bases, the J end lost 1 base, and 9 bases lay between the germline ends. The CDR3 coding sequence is TGTGCCAGTAGTATGGGGCCCTCGAACACTGAAGCTTTCTTT. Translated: CASSMGPSNTEAFF.